This T cell receptor (beta chain) was retrieved from a study of shared clonotypes between healthy human individuals. Study details: The plates for each donor numbered three CD4 naive, three CD4 memory, two CD8 naive and one CD8 memory. Findings and limits, study-wide: Only blood underwent sampling, and tissue repertoires likely differ.

Cells designated naive CD8 were CD45RO-negative and were positively selected for CCR7, with terminally differentiated effector memory CD45RA+ cells excluded. This clone was picked up one time. No antigen is known for it. With V trimmed by 4 bases and J by 2 bases, 7 bases remained unmatched. From germline, CDR1 is SGDLS and CDR2 YYNGEE. This CDR3 spans 15 amino acids. The assay was carried out at the deep level. Sorted subsets were amplified in replicate PCRs using 200 ng DNA, approximately 30,000 T cell genomes. Profiling relied on immunoSEQ multiplex PCR, and the TCRdb table lists in-frame clones only, not all of them. The data show millions of clones, roughly 91% seen once.

V is TRBV9 and J is TRBJ2-3; 7 bases fit TRBD1. Sequenced input: naive CD8+ T cells from PBMCs. The sequence derives from a man younger than 35 in good health. Some clones in this sample may be carry-over from other donors' samples. CDR3 loop: CASSPAGTATDTQYF. CDR3 nucleotide sequence: TGTGCCAGCAGCCCAGCCGGGACAGCCACAGATACGCAGTATTTT.